The clone carrying this TCR beta chain has just one count. Unmatched junction bases numbered 15, after V lost 4 bases and J lost 1 base. The CDR3 extends over 18 amino acids. Per the germline V gene, CDR1 is LGHNA and CDR2 is YNFKEQ. The sample belongs to a study of cytomegalovirus exposure and HLA in healthy donors. PCR amplification relied on 60 Vbeta primers (plus 13 Jbeta primers). Some clones are missing from TCRdb's copy, which holds only in-frame ones; the method was immunoSEQ multiplex PCR. The table shows around 130,000 clones, with about 78% occurring only once. The V call is TRBV4-2, the J call TRBJ2-7; 8 positions agree with TRBD1. The specimen sequenced was PBMCs. The TCR comes from a human donor in good health. CDR3 in DNA: TGTGCCAGCAGCCGCACCCCCCTGACAGGGGTTCAATCCTACGAGCAGTACTTC. Translated: CASSRTPLTGVQSYEQYF.